The entry below gives a single T cell receptor beta chain sequence along with its context. These data belong to a study of blood T cell repertoires in COVID-19. The germline gives CDR1 SNHLY, CDR2 FYNNEI. The CDR3 loop spans 14 amino acids. V was pared by 4 bases and J by 2 bases, with 5 bases of the junction left unmatched. The assay was immunoSEQ multiplex PCR, and TCRdb's table has in-frame clones only and misses some. The table records some 400,000 clones, around nine tenths of them present only once. This chain links TRBV2 with TRBJ2-7; 7 nucleotides agree with TRBD2. The sequenced sample was peripheral blood. The TCR originated in a human donor in a cohort sampled during active COVID-19. CDR3 bases: TGTGCCAGCAGTGGCGGGGGACTGACCTACGAGCAGTACTTC. Translation: CASSGGGLTYEQYF.